One and the same sample provided the 19 T cell receptor beta chains below, sequenced in a study of blood T cell repertoires in COVID-19. Assay used: immunoSEQ multiplex PCR; TCRdb lists only in-frame clones, some missing. Among about 160,000 clones, 85% to 95% were seen once, and the ten largest hold around 0.53%. The specimen sequenced was peripheral blood. The receptors originated from a man aged 50 to 59 with acute or convalescent COVID-19.

The chain links TRBV10-3 to TRBJ1-3; D uncertain. The V gene lost 6 bases and the J gene lost 4 bases, with 16 bases spanning the gap. Germline V lookup: CDR1 ENHRY, CDR2 SYGVKD. The CDR3 runs to 15 residues. The CDR3 region is CAISPGSSPGNTIYF. The CDR3 DNA sequence: TGTGCCATCAGCCCCGGTTCTAGCCCCGGAAACACCATATATTTT.

CDR3 DNA sequence: TGTGCCAGCAGCCAAGGGCGGGGGTCCTACGAGCAGTACGTC. Translated, it gives CASSQGRGSYEQYV. The chain links TRBV3-1 (or the pseudogene TRBV3-2) to TRBJ2-7; TRBD2 agrees at 7 bases. The CDR3 contains 14 residues. Germline V gives CDR1 LGHDT, CDR2 YNNKEL (reference sequence). Germline trimming cut 1 base from V and 1 base from J; bases unmatched to any gene: 1.

The gene calls are TRBV6-1 and TRBJ1-6; D unresolved. V lost 0 bases and J 6 bases, leaving 9 bases between the germline ends. The CDR3 loop spans 15 amino acids. Looked up from germline, CDR1 is MNHNS and CDR2 is SASEGT. CDR3 protein: CASSEALSINSPLHF. The DNA for the CDR3 is TGTGCCAGCAGTGAAGCGCTAAGTATTAATTCACCCCTCCACTTT.

This chain uses TRBV19 with TRBJ2-6; D is unresolved. The V gene's germline CDR1 is LNHDA and CDR2 SQIVND (reference sequence). The V and J ends lost 7 bases and 0 bases respectively, with 10 bases between them. There are 15 residues in the CDR3. The CDR3 here is CASTPFRSGANVLTF. The CDR3 nucleotides are TGTGCCAGTACCCCCTTTCGCTCTGGGGCCAACGTCCTGACTTTC.

This clone was picked up one time. The chain carries TRBV3-1 (or the pseudogene TRBV3-2) and TRBJ2-3; tentatively, D is TRBD2 (6 bases). V shed 4 bases and J shed 6 bases, with 17 bases lying between them. CDR1 and CDR2 from the germline V gene are LGHDT and YNNKEL (reference sequence). The CDR3 extends over 15 amino acids. The CDR3 region has the DNA TGTGCCAGCAGCCTCCGAGCGACTAGTGGTGATACGCAGTATTTT. This codes for CASSLRATSGDTQYF.

The chain carries TRBV5-6 and TRBJ2-5; perhaps TRBD1 as D (7 bases). CDR1 and CDR2 from the germline V gene are SGHDT and YYEEEE. The CDR3 runs 18 residues. The V end lost 4 bases, the J end lost 5 bases, and 27 bases lay between the germline ends. The CDR3 here is CASSVAPRQGGYGETQYF. For the CDR3, the DNA is TGTGCCAGCAGCGTGGCCCCCCGACAGGGAGGTTACGGGGAGACCCAGTACTTC.

In this sample, this clone turned up once. This rearrangement joins TRBV12-5 to TRBJ1-1, with D unresolved. In germline, CDR1 is LGHNT, CDR2 FRNRAP. This CDR3 region has 12 residues. Trimming removed 0 bases at V and 5 bases at J, with 4 bases between. The CDR3 DNA reads TGTGCTAGTGGTTTGGTACTTACTGAAGCTTTCTTT. Residues: CASGLVLTEAFF.

The chain uses TRBV28 and TRBJ1-6, with 8 bases identical to TRBD1. The junction had 7 bases not matched to a gene; V was cut back by 6 bases and J by 0 bases. The CDR3 is made up of 17 amino acids. The germline CDR1 and CDR2 sequences are MDHEN and SYDVKM. The CDR3 spells CASSSGQGSSYNSPLHF. CDR3 nucleotide sequence: TGTGCCAGCAGCTCCGGACAGGGTAGCTCCTATAATTCACCCCTCCACTTT.

V gene TRBV28 combines with J gene TRBJ2-7; 7 nucleotides match TRBD2. This CDR3 comprises 13 residues. CDR1 is MDHEN, CDR2 SYDVKM, per germline. After removal of 5 bases from V and 5 bases from J, the junction contained 6 bases not matched to a gene. The CDR3 nucleotides are TGTGCCAGCAGTATCGGGGGGTGGCACGAGCAGTACTTC. It translates to CASSIGGWHEQYF.

The chain joins TRBV6-4 to TRBJ2-1, with 12 bases that match TRBD2. This CDR3 is 17 amino acids long. Germline V gene data show CDR1 as MRHNA and CDR2 as SNTAGT. Unmatched junction bases numbered 12, after V lost 3 bases and J lost 9 bases. The CDR3: CASSEGPGLAGRVEQFF. The DNA of the CDR3 is TGTGCCAGCAGTGAGGGGCCAGGACTAGCGGGACGGGTTGAGCAGTTCTTC.

The chain is built from TRBV7-9 and TRBJ1-2; unclear D gene. The CDR3 has 16 residues. The germline V gene has CDR1 SEHNR and CDR2 FQNEAQ (reference sequence). Trimming left V 1 base short and J 2 bases short, with 14 bases between. CDR3 in DNA: TGTGCCAGCAGCTTAGAACAGAGTGCATTGAACTATGGCTACACCTTC. This translates into CASSLEQSALNYGYTF.

The rearrangement joins TRBV10-3 to TRBJ2-7; a possible D gene is TRBD2 (6 bases). The CDR3 sequence is 15 residues long. Trimming shortened V by 0 bases and J by 4 bases, and 13 bases separated the two germline ends. In germline, CDR1 is ENHRY, CDR2 SYGVKD. The CDR3, as DNA: TGTGCCATCAGTGAGTCCGCGGGACTCGGGTACGAGCAGTACTTC. The encoded protein is CAISESAGLGYEQYF.

The chain uses TRBV6-1 and TRBJ1-3; D possibly corresponds to TRBD1 (5 bases). Germline lookup yields CDR1 MNHNS and CDR2 SASEGT. V was shortened by 1 base and J by 0 bases, with 19 bases between the two germline ends. This CDR3 has 19 amino acids. CDR3 protein: CASSEEEGSSFSSGNTIYF. For the CDR3, the DNA is TGTGCCAGCAGTGAAGAGGAGGGGTCCTCATTCTCCTCTGGAAACACCATATATTTT.

This clone was seen only once. The chain recombines TRBV5-8 with TRBJ2-3, with 10 bases lining up with TRBD1. The germline V gene has CDR1 SGHTS and CDR2 YDEGEE. The CDR3 spans 16 residues. With V trimmed by 4 bases and J by 5 bases, 10 bases remained unmatched. The CDR3 DNA is TGTGCCAGCAGCCAAAGAGACAGGGGGCAGGTAGATACGCAGTATTTT. It is translated as CASSQRDRGQVDTQYF.

This clone was seen once. The chain carries TRBV7-3 and TRBJ2-3; the D gene is possibly TRBD2 (6 bases). CDR3 size: 14 residues. The ends were cut back, 4 bases at V and 0 bases at J, with 8 bases in the middle. The germline V gene encodes CDR1 SGHTA and CDR2 FQGTGA. CDR3: CASSSGTSTDTQYF. The CDR3 region has the DNA TGTGCCAGCAGCTCCGGGACTAGCACAGATACGCAGTATTTT.

CDR3 protein: CASSLRPDDYGYTF. The CDR3 region has the DNA TGTGCCAGCAGCTTACGCCCAGATGACTATGGCTACACCTTC. This chain uses TRBV7-2 with TRBJ1-2, with D unclear. The germline V gene has CDR1 SGHTA and CDR2 FQGNSA. V lost 2 bases, J lost 3 bases, and 10 bases lay in between. This CDR3 is built from 14 residues.

J is TRBJ2-4 and V is TRBV5-8, with D possibly being TRBD1 (5 bases). V dropped 0 bases and J dropped 6 bases, with 13 bases sitting between them. Germline V gene lookup returns CDR1 SGHTS and CDR2 YDEGEE. This CDR3 comprises 15 residues. The CDR3 loop reads CASSLVGVNRNIQYF. In DNA, the CDR3 is TGTGCCAGCAGCTTGGTAGGGGTAAATAGAAACATTCAGTACTTC. Based on the CDR3 plus reference TRBV5-8 and TRBJ2-4, the full variable domain is EAGVTQSPTHLIKTRGQQATLRCSPISGHTSVYWYQQALGLGLQFLLWYDEGEERNRGNFPPRFSGRQFPNYSSELNVNALELEDSALYLCASSLVGVNRNIQYFGAGTRLSVL.

This clone occurred a few times. The rearrangement links TRBV19 to TRBJ2-6, with a possible D match to TRBD1 (5 bases). V lost 7 bases to trimming and J lost 1 base, with 17 bases between them. The CDR3 is 17 residues long. Per the germline V gene, CDR1 is LNHDA and CDR2 is SQIVND (reference sequence). The CDR3, as DNA: TGTGCCAGTACCATGCAGGGAATCGCTTCTGGGGCCAACGTCCTGACTTTC. It yields the protein CASTMQGIASGANVLTF. Using reference TRBV19 and TRBJ2-6 for the parts outside the CDR3, the full variable domain is DGGITQSPKYLFRKEGQNVTLSCEQNLNHDAMYWYRQDPGQGLRLIYYSQIVNDFQKGDIAEGYSVSREKKESFPLTVTSAQKNPTAFYLCASTMQGIASGANVLTFGAGSRLTVL.

The chain joins TRBV5-6 to TRBJ2-7; 7 bases match TRBD2. Germline-derived CDR1 and CDR2 are SGHDT and YYEEEE. The V and J ends lost 3 bases and 7 bases, in that order; junction bases with no gene match: 13. This CDR3 region has 15 residues. CDR3 sequence reads: CASSWSGGLMREQYV. DNA of the CDR3: TGTGCCAGCAGCTGGTCGGGGGGTCTGATGCGGGAGCAGTACGTC.